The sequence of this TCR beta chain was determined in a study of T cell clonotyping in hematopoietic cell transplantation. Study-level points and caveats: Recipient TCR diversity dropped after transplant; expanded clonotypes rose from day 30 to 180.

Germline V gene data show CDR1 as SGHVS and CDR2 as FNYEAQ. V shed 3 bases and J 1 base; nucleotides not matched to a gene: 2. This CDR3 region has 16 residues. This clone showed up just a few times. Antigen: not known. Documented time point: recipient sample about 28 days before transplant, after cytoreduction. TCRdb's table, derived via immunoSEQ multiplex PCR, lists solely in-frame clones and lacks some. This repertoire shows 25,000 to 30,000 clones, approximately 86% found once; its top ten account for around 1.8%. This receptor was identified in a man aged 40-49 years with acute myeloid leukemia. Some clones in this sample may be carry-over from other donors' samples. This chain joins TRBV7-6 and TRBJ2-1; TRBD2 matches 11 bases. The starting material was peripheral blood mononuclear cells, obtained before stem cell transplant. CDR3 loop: CASSFRLAGSYNEQFF. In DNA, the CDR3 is TGTGCCAGCAGCTTTAGACTAGCGGGATCCTACAATGAGCAGTTCTTC.